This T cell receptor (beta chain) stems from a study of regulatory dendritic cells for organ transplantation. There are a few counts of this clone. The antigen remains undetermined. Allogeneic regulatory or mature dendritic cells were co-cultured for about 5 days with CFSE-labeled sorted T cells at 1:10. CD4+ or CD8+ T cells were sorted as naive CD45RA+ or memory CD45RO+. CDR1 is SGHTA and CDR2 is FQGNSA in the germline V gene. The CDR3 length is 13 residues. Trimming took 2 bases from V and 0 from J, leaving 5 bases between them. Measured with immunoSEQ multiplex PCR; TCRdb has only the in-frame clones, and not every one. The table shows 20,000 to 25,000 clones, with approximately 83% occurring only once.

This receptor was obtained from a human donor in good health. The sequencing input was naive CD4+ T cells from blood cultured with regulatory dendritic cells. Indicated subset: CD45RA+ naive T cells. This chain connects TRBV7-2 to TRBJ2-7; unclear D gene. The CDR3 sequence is CASSLRNSYEQYF. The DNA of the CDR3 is TGTGCCAGCAGCTTAAGGAACTCCTACGAGCAGTACTTC.